The next 17 T cell receptor beta chains were all read from a single sample in a study of blood T cells in healthy people across ages. A sample-barcoded 5' primer and a J-beta primer mix were used in a second PCR of about 7 to 12 cycles. TCRdb independently ran MiXCR on the 5' RACE reads; one entry per CDR3 protein. The sample contains roughly 830,000 distinct CDR3 sequences, approximately 59% of which appear only once. The sequencing sample was made of blood. These receptor sequences come from a man aged 25-45 years in good health.

V usage is TRBV5-1 and J usage is TRBJ2-3; weak D call: TRBD2 (5 bases). CDR1 is SGHRS and CDR2 is YFSETQ in the germline V gene. The CDR3 extends over 15 amino acids. Between the trimmed V and J ends, which lost 4 bases and 0 bases, there was a span of 12 bases. DNA for the CDR3: TGCGCCAGCAGCCCGGAGGCGGTGAGCACAGATACGCAGTATTTT. Translation: CASSPEAVSTDTQYF.

This sequence joins TRBV18 and TRBJ2-5, with TRBD2 matching over 7 bases. CDR1 is KGHSH and CDR2 is LQKENI in the germline V gene. The CDR3 runs 13 residues. V trimming: 2 bases; J trimming: 5 bases; junction bases outside the gene matches: 2. CDR3 bases: TGTGCCAGCTCACCATTTAGCGGGGAGACCCAGTACTTC. Translating it yields CASSPFSGETQYF. The variable domain in full, with the rest retrieved from reference TRBV18 and TRBJ2-5, is NAGVMQNPRHLVRRRGQEARLRCSPMKGHSHVYWYRQLPEEGLKFMVYLQKENIIDESGMPKERFSAEFPKEGPSILRIQQVVRGDSAAYFCASSPFSGETQYFGPGTRLLVL.

V is TRBV4-3 and J is TRBJ2-5, with D hard to call. The germline V gene has CDR1 LGHNA and CDR2 YSLEER. The V and J ends lost 2 bases and 0 bases respectively, with 16 bases between them. CDR3 length: 17 residues. The CDR3 loop reads CASSQRTVNYYQETQYF. For the CDR3, the DNA is TGCGCCAGCAGCCAACGCACAGTGAACTACTACCAAGAGACCCAGTACTTC.

The chain employs TRBV4-1 and TRBJ1-4; D is ambiguous. This CDR3 spans 16 amino acids. Germline V gene sequence: CDR1 MGHRA, CDR2 YSYEKL. The ends were cut back, 5 bases at V and 3 bases at J, with 16 bases in the middle. CDR3 in DNA: TGCGCCAGCAGCTTCTCGACCTTTACGGCTAATGAAAAACTGTTTTTT. Its protein is CASSFSTFTANEKLFF.

The J gene is TRBJ2-3, the V gene TRBV7-2; TRBD2 might be the D (7 bases). The germline CDR1 and CDR2 sequences are SGHTA and FQGNSA. There are 15 residues in the CDR3. Trimming removed 1 base from V and 5 bases from J, with 13 bases in between. CDR3 sequence reads: CASSLGGGPRDTQYF. In DNA, the CDR3 is TGTGCCAGCAGCTTAGGGGGGGGGCCGAGAGATACGCAGTATTTT.

The CDR3 coding sequence is TGCGCCAGCAGCCTTGGACAGGCTTGGGGGAACGAGCAGTACTTC. It codes for CASSLGQAWGNEQYF. The J gene is TRBJ2-5, the V gene TRBV5-1; 7 bases align to TRBD1. The J call may be faulty, since TRBJ2-7 better matches the DNA end. CDR3 size: 15 residues. Germline V gene data show CDR1 as SGHRS and CDR2 as YFSETQ.

The rearrangement links TRBV7-9 to TRBJ1-5, with 7 bases fitting TRBD1. V trimming: 5 bases; J trimming: 5 bases; junction bases outside the gene matches: 12. The CDR3 runs 16 residues. CDR1 and CDR2 from the germline V gene are SEHNR and FQNEAQ (reference sequence). The CDR3 here is CASSLHPTGQDQPQHF. DNA for the CDR3: TGTGCCAGCAGCCTCCACCCGACAGGACAGGATCAGCCCCAGCATTTT.

This chain uses TRBV10-3 with TRBJ2-7; D perhaps matches TRBD2 (5 bases). This CDR3 has 14 amino acids. Between the trimmed V and J ends, which lost 2 bases and 7 bases, there was a span of 15 bases. From germline, CDR1 is ENHRY and CDR2 SYGVKD. The CDR3 DNA sequence: TGTGCCATCAGTGAGGCAGGAGCGGCCAATGAGCAGTACTTC. Translating gives CAISEAGAANEQYF.

The rearrangement uses TRBV5-6 and TRBJ1-6; a possible D gene is TRBD1 (5 bases). V was trimmed by 0 bases and J by 9 bases, leaving 13 bases between them. This CDR3 is 15 amino acids long. Germline V gene lookup returns CDR1 SGHDT and CDR2 YYEEEE. The CDR3 spells CASSLGEGRGSPLHF. CDR3 DNA sequence: TGTGCCAGCAGCTTGGGAGAGGGGAGAGGTTCACCCCTCCACTTT.

This clonotype was found a few times. The chain carries TRBV6-5 and TRBJ2-5; D uncertain. CDR1 and CDR2 from the germline V gene are MNHEY and SVGAGI. This CDR3 has 12 amino acids. V was shortened by 9 bases and J by 4 bases, with 12 bases between the two germline ends. In nucleotides, the CDR3 is TGTGCCAGTTCGCCAGCTTTAGAGACCCAGTACTTC. This gives the protein CASSPALETQYF.

This chain connects TRBV28 to TRBJ2-5; TRBD2 is a possible D gene (6 bases). The germline V gene has CDR1 MDHEN and CDR2 SYDVKM. This CDR3 comprises 15 residues. The V gene lost 3 bases and the J gene lost 2 bases, with 13 bases spanning the gap. CDR3 loop: CASSLVTRGQETQYF. In DNA, the CDR3 is TGTGCCAGCAGTTTGGTGACCCGGGGGCAAGAGACCCAGTACTTC. Using reference TRBV28 and TRBJ2-5 for the parts outside the CDR3, the full variable domain is DVKVTQSSRYLVKRTGEKVFLECVQDMDHENMFWYRQDPGLGLRLIYFSYDVKMKEKGDIPEGYSVSREKKERFSLILESASTNQTSMYLCASSLVTRGQETQYFGPGTRLLVL.

This clonotype was seen just once. The chain combines TRBV6-2 or TRBV6-3 with TRBJ2-1, with D possibly TRBD2 on 6 matching bases. CDR3 length: 15 amino acids. Germline V gene sequence: CDR1 MNHEY, CDR2 SVGEGT. The V gene lost 0 bases and the J gene lost 4 bases, with 10 bases spanning the gap. CDR3 nucleotides: TGTGCCAGCAGTTACTCGGACTATCCGTACAATGAGCAGTTCTTC. It is translated as CASSYSDYPYNEQFF.

In this sample, this clonotype turned up once. The chain recombines TRBV3-1 with TRBJ1-2; maybe TRBD1 (6 bases). Germline loops: CDR1 LGHDT, CDR2 YNNKEL (reference sequence). This CDR3 contains 15 residues. V was cut by 0 bases and J by 0 bases, with 8 bases left in between. The DNA for the CDR3 is TGTGCCAGCAGCCAAGATAGGACAGCTAACTATGGCTACACCTTC. Translated: CASSQDRTANYGYTF.

The CDR3 DNA is TGTGCCAGCAGCGTCACAGGGGCCAGTGAGCAGTTCTTC. Translating gives CASSVTGASEQFF. The rearrangement links TRBV3-1 to TRBJ2-1; 7 nucleotides match TRBD1. This CDR3 contains 13 residues. Per germline, CDR1 LGHDT and CDR2 YNNKEL (reference sequence). With V trimmed by 5 bases and J by 9 bases, 7 bases remained unmatched.

The CDR3 nucleotides are TGTGCCAGCTCATCGGGATCAGGGGACAATCAGCCCCAGCATTTT. Its protein product is CASSSGSGDNQPQHF. The chain recombines TRBV18 with TRBJ1-5, with D possibly TRBD1 on 6 matching bases. CDR3 length: 15 residues. CDR1 is KGHSH and CDR2 is LQKENI in the germline V gene. V was clipped by 5 bases and J by 3 bases, with 14 bases between them.

The chain has TRBV6-2 or TRBV6-3 and TRBJ2-1; D remains ambiguous. The CDR3 extends over 12 amino acids. Germline V CDR1 and CDR2: MNHEY, SVGEGT. The V end was cut by 4 bases, the J end by 7 bases, with 8 bases between. CDR3 DNA: TGTGCCAGCAGTTCAGACCTTAATGAGCAGTTCTTC. Translated: CASSSDLNEQFF.

Points on this clonotype: At one end, the junction sequence differs from germline, possibly due to a read error. The chain has TRBV4-1 and TRBJ1-6, with 7 bases fitting TRBD1. Germline V gene sequence: CDR1 MGHRA, CDR2 YSYEKL. The CDR3 is made up of 18 amino acids. The CDR3, as DNA: TGCGTCAGCAGCCTTCGGGACAGCTCCAAGTGGGGAAATTCACCCCTCCACTTT. Encoded protein: CVSSLRDSSKWGNSPLHF.